The 31 T cell receptor beta chains below come from one sample, sequenced in a study of blood T cell repertoires in COVID-19. The protocol was immunoSEQ multiplex PCR, while the TCRdb copy is restricted to in-frame clones and leaves out a portion. The table records about 280,000 clones, approximately 90% of them present only once. Material: peripheral blood. The source is a man between 35 and 55 years old with acute or convalescent COVID-19.

The rearrangement joins TRBV19 to TRBJ2-2; D is perhaps TRBD1 (5 bases). This CDR3 is built from 14 residues. Germline V gene sequence: CDR1 LNHDA, CDR2 SQIVND (reference sequence). Between the trimmed V and J ends, which lost 5 bases and 1 base, there was a span of 8 bases. The CDR3 DNA follows: TGTGCCAGTAGTGGGCAGGGGAACACCGGGGAGCTGTTTTTT. Its protein product is CASSGQGNTGELFF.

The J gene is TRBJ2-7, the V gene TRBV6-6; D is uncertain. CDR1 and CDR2 (germline): MNHNY, SVGAGI (reference sequence). This CDR3 comprises 12 residues. V shed 3 bases and J shed 6 bases, with 9 bases lying between them. The CDR3 spells CASSYEAGEQYF. The DNA for the CDR3 is TGTGCCAGCAGTTATGAAGCCGGCGAGCAGTACTTC.

J is TRBJ2-7 and V is TRBV5-1; D not resolved. This CDR3 has 12 amino acids. Germline CDR1 reads SGHRS; CDR2 reads YFSETQ. The V end lost 7 bases, the J end lost 0 bases, and 8 bases lay between the germline ends. CDR3 loop: CASRPSSYEQYF. The CDR3 DNA sequence: TGCGCCAGCCGTCCTAGCTCCTACGAGCAGTACTTC.

The chain is built from TRBV24-1 and TRBJ2-3, with D perhaps TRBD2 (5 bases). CDR3 length equals 16 residues. V dropped 1 base and J dropped 6 bases, with 16 bases sitting between them. Germline values: CDR1 KGHDR, CDR2 SFDVKD. DNA of the CDR3: TGTGCCACCAGTGATTTAGGCACCGGACTCGCGGATACGCAGTATTTT. Translated, it gives CATSDLGTGLADTQYF.

This clone was seen a handful of times. The chain uses TRBV18 and TRBJ1-6; maybe TRBD1 (6 bases). Germline V gene data show CDR1 as KGHSH and CDR2 as LQKENI. The CDR3 loop spans 14 amino acids. Trimming stripped 6 bases from V and 8 bases from J, with 14 bases between. CDR3 amino acids: CASSPDSIYSPLHF. In DNA form, the CDR3 reads TGTGCCAGCTCCCCGGACAGTATCTATTCACCCCTCCACTTT.

The genes are TRBV19 and TRBJ1-2, with 9 bases matching TRBD1. This CDR3 has 14 residues. Germline lookup yields CDR1 LNHDA and CDR2 SQIVND (reference sequence). Trimming cost V 6 bases and J 6 bases; bases outside gene matches: 8. CDR3 DNA sequence: TGTGCCAGTAGAATGACAGGGGGATTGGATGGCTACACCTTC. It is translated as CASRMTGGLDGYTF.

V is TRBV18 and J is TRBJ2-7, with D possibly being TRBD1 (5 bases). The germline V and J ends were trimmed by 0 bases and 7 bases, with 13 bases remaining between them. The germline CDR1 and CDR2 sequences are KGHSH and LQKENI. The CDR3 spans 14 residues. The CDR3 nucleotides read TGTGCCAGCTCACCACCGATCTCCCCAGGGGAGCAGTACTTC. Its translation: CASSPPISPGEQYF.

This clone was recorded a few times. The chain combines TRBV7-2 with TRBJ2-3; 9 bases fit TRBD2. The CDR3 is made up of 13 amino acids. After removal of 8 bases from V and 5 bases from J, the junction contained 5 bases not matched to a gene. Germline CDR1 is SGHTA and CDR2 is FQGNSA. The CDR3 nucleotides read TGTGCCAGCGCGGGGGGGCCATTAGATACGCAGTATTTT. Its translation: CASAGGPLDTQYF.

The CDR3 spells CASSPLGQGAYEQYF. The CDR3 coding sequence is TGTGCCAGCAGTCCCTTGGGACAGGGGGCGTACGAGCAGTACTTC. The chain recombines TRBV6-1 with TRBJ2-7; 12 nucleotides match TRBD1. In germline, CDR1 is MNHNS, CDR2 SASEGT. V lost 5 bases, J lost 4 bases, and 6 bases stayed unmatched. CDR3 size: 15 residues.

This clone showed up just once. The same CDR3 also results from other DNA sequences found in this sample. The chain is built from TRBV12-3 or TRBV12-4 and TRBJ1-2; D might be TRBD1 (6 bases). V was pared by 6 bases and J by 4 bases, with 12 bases between. The CDR3 spans 13 residues. Here the CDR3 DNA reads TGTGCCAGCAGCACGGACAGCTTCTATGGCTACACCTTC. This codes for CASSTDSFYGYTF.

The chain uses TRBV3-1 (or the pseudogene TRBV3-2) and TRBJ2-1; TRBD2 matches at 16 bases. This CDR3 is 16 amino acids long. Germline CDR1 LGHDT, CDR2 YNNKEL (reference sequence). Trimming removed 4 bases from V and 14 bases from J; junction bases left unmatched: 11. The CDR3 loop reads CASSLQGLAGGAPEFF. CDR3 in DNA: TGTGCCAGCAGCCTCCAGGGACTAGCGGGGGGGGCACCTGAGTTCTTC.

In its sample, this clone was seen once. This chain joins TRBV10-1 and TRBJ1-2; 7 bases line up with TRBD1. The trim removed 3 bases at V and 11 bases at J, leaving 18 bases unmatched. This CDR3 is built from 16 residues. Germline lookup yields CDR1 WNHNN and CDR2 SYGVQD (reference sequence). This chain's CDR3 is CASSEVVDRWINEYTF. For the CDR3, the DNA is TGCGCCAGCAGTGAAGTAGTGGACAGGTGGATAAACGAGTACACCTTC.

The chain has TRBV6-5 and TRBJ1-6; 7 bases line up with TRBD1. V shed 8 bases, J shed 6 bases, and the junction held 10 bases outside the gene matches. The germline V gene has CDR1 MNHEY and CDR2 SVGAGI. The length of the CDR3 is 15 residues. The chain's CDR3 is CASWLRQGFNSPLHF. The CDR3 nucleotides read TGTGCCAGCTGGCTACGACAGGGATTTAATTCACCCCTCCACTTT.

V usage is TRBV5-6 and J usage is TRBJ1-2; TRBD1 matches at 8 bases. The CDR3 has 14 residues. V was pared by 4 bases and J by 2 bases, with 4 bases of the junction left unmatched. Germline CDR1 SGHDT, CDR2 YYEEEE. CDR3 protein: CASSPRGLNYGYTF. CDR3 in DNA: TGTGCCAGCAGCCCCAGGGGGCTGAACTATGGCTACACCTTC.

In nucleotides, the CDR3 is TGCGCCAGCAGCTTGGCCAGTAATAATGAAAAACTGTTTTTT. It codes for CASSLASNNEKLFF. The gene calls are TRBV5-1 and TRBJ1-4; D call uncertain. From germline, CDR1 is SGHRS and CDR2 YFSETQ. Trimming removed 0 bases at V and 4 bases at J, with 7 bases between. This CDR3 comprises 14 residues.

This chain links TRBV11-2 with TRBJ2-3; no clear D gene. Germline V gives CDR1 SGHAT, CDR2 FQNNGV. The CDR3 totals 14 residues. Trimming removed 1 base from V and 9 bases from J, with 14 bases in between. The chain's CDR3 is CASSLVNAAATQYF. The DNA of the CDR3 is TGTGCCAGCAGCTTAGTGAATGCGGCAGCAACGCAGTATTTT.

V gene TRBV5-1 combines with J gene TRBJ2-1; the D gene is possibly TRBD1 (6 bases). V shed 2 bases and J shed 8 bases, with 14 bases lying between them. The CDR3 is 14 amino acids. The germline V gene encodes CDR1 SGHRS and CDR2 YFSETQ. CDR3 in amino acids: CASSLGGRMDEQFF. The DNA of the CDR3 is TGCGCCAGCAGCTTAGGGGGTCGGATGGATGAGCAGTTCTTC.

This chain uses TRBV6-5 with TRBJ1-1; a possible D gene is TRBD1 (5 bases). The V end lost 6 bases, the J end lost 3 bases, and 17 bases lay between the germline ends. The CDR3 covers 15 residues. Germline V CDR1 and CDR2: MNHEY, SVGAGI. The CDR3 is CASSRRAPLYTEAFF. In nucleotides, the CDR3 is TGTGCCAGCAGCCGCAGGGCTCCCTTATACACTGAAGCTTTCTTT.

This clone was recorded only once. The chain couples TRBV6-5 to TRBJ2-7; possibly TRBD1 for D (5 bases). The CDR3 runs 14 residues. Germline V gene lookup returns CDR1 MNHEY and CDR2 SVGAGI. V lost 5 bases, J lost 0 bases, and 11 bases lay in between. The CDR3 DNA is TGTGCCAGCAGTCCCGACAGACCCTCCTACGAGCAGTACTTC. Residues: CASSPDRPSYEQYF.

The CDR3 protein is CAISDRQGMISYEQYF. The CDR3 nucleotides read TGTGCCATCAGTGATCGGCAGGGAATGATAAGCTACGAGCAGTACTTC. V and J are TRBV10-3 and TRBJ2-7; D possibly corresponds to TRBD1 (5 bases). V was trimmed by 3 bases and J by 3 bases, leaving 18 bases between them. CDR3 length equals 16 residues. Germline lookup yields CDR1 ENHRY and CDR2 SYGVKD.

The chain links TRBV24-1 to TRBJ1-4; no reliable D call. Deletions cut 3 bases from V and 5 bases from J, with 6 bases between. The germline V gene has CDR1 KGHDR and CDR2 SFDVKD. CDR3 length equals 13 residues. DNA for the CDR3: TGTGCCACCAGTGATCCACTGAATGAAAAACTGTTTTTT. Translating gives CATSDPLNEKLFF.

This rearrangement joins TRBV14 to TRBJ2-7; D not resolved. Germline V gene sequence: CDR1 SGHDN, CDR2 FVKESK. V was clipped by 4 bases and J by 5 bases, with 21 bases between them. This CDR3 is built from 16 residues. The CDR3 region is CASSPMSITRRNEQYF. The CDR3 coding sequence is TGTGCCAGCAGCCCGATGTCTATAACGAGGCGCAACGAGCAGTACTTC.

The V gene is TRBV24-1, the J gene TRBJ1-2; D not certain. V was trimmed by 10 bases and J by 8 bases, leaving 13 bases between them. Germline CDR1 KGHDR, CDR2 SFDVKD. This CDR3 has 11 amino acids. This CDR3 reads CATPIEEGYTF. DNA for the CDR3: TGTGCCACTCCTATCGAGGAGGGCTACACCTTC.

The J gene is TRBJ2-3, the V gene TRBV7-2, with TRBD1 matching 10 bases. Germline CDR1 and CDR2: SGHTA and FQGNSA. Trimming cost V 4 bases and J 4 bases; bases outside gene matches: 5. The CDR3 consists of 15 residues. The CDR3 nucleotides are TGTGCCAGCAGCTCGGGACAGGGGACCGCAGATACGCAGTATTTT. Translated: CASSSGQGTADTQYF.

The table lists this clone with a few counts. The rearrangement uses TRBV10-2 and TRBJ2-7; no clear D. The germline V and J ends were trimmed by 3 bases and 2 bases, with 5 bases remaining between them. This CDR3 comprises 12 residues. The V gene's germline CDR1 is WSHSY and CDR2 SAAADI. Here the CDR3 reads CASSDPAYEQYF. In nucleotides, the CDR3 is TGCGCCAGCAGTGATCCGGCCTACGAGCAGTACTTC.

DNA for the CDR3: TGTGCCAGCAGTTCTGACAGGGGGGATACGCCCCAGCATTTT. This translates into CASSSDRGDTPQHF. The gene calls are TRBV2 and TRBJ1-5, with TRBD1 matching over 9 bases. The junction had 8 bases not matched to a gene; V was cut back by 5 bases and J by 9 bases. Germline CDR1 SNHLY, CDR2 FYNNEI. The length of the CDR3 is 14 residues.

This rearrangement joins TRBV5-5 to TRBJ1-5, with TRBD1 identical over 11 bases. Germline V gives CDR1 SGHKS, CDR2 YYEKEE (reference sequence). This CDR3 region has 18 residues. V gave up 0 bases and J gave up 2 bases; unmatched junction bases: 7. CDR3 region: CASSLGTGGSLGNQPQHF. The CDR3 nucleotides read TGTGCCAGCAGCTTGGGGACAGGGGGCTCCTTAGGCAATCAGCCCCAGCATTTT.

The chain has TRBV19 and TRBJ2-7; 7 nucleotides match TRBD1. The germline CDR1 and CDR2 sequences are LNHDA and SQIVND (reference sequence). The CDR3 totals 12 residues. The trim removed 2 bases at V and 5 bases at J, leaving 0 bases unmatched. As DNA, the CDR3 is TGTGCCAGTAGTATACAGGGGGACGAGCAGTACTTC. As protein: CASSIQGDEQYF.

This chain uses TRBV18 with TRBJ1-6; tentatively, D is TRBD1 (5 bases). Germline loops: CDR1 KGHSH, CDR2 LQKENI. CDR3 length: 15 amino acids. V lost 0 bases and J 7 bases, leaving 10 bases between the germline ends. CDR3 in amino acids: CASSPPDGGNSPLHF. In nucleotides, the CDR3 is TGTGCCAGCTCACCACCGGACGGGGGGAATTCACCCCTCCACTTT. The variable domain in full, completed from reference TRBV18 and TRBJ1-6, reads NAGVMQNPRHLVRRRGQEARLRCSPMKGHSHVYWYRQLPEEGLKFMVYLQKENIIDESGMPKERFSAEFPKEGPSILRIQQVVRGDSAAYFCASSPPDGGNSPLHFGNGTRLTVT.

The rearrangement uses TRBV11-2 and TRBJ2-3, with 7 positions matching TRBD1. CDR1 is SGHAT and CDR2 is FQNNGV in the germline V gene. Trimming at V came to 5 bases and at J to 8 bases, leaving 10 bases not matched to a gene. This CDR3 is 14 amino acids long. CDR3 bases: TGTGCCAGCAGCATAGCCCCGGACAGGCCTACGCAGTATTTT. Translating it yields CASSIAPDRPTQYF.

CDR3 coding DNA: TGTGCCAGCAGCTCAAACAGGGGAGTGAGGAATAAGGAGCTGTTTTTT. Its protein product is CASSSNRGVRNKELFF. The chain links TRBV7-9 to TRBJ2-2, with 7 bases identical to TRBD1. The length of the CDR3 is 16 residues. The V gene end was trimmed by 4 bases and the J gene end by 10 bases; junction bases not matched to a gene: 15. Germline assignment: CDR1 SEHNR and CDR2 FQNEAQ (reference sequence).